This TCR beta chain was profiled in a study of blood T cell repertoires in COVID-19. Study information: The origin of the acute and convalescent COVID-19 samples was the United States, Italy and Spain. PBMCs, B-cell-depleted T cells, or T cells were the source of the cDNA or gDNA that made up the material.

In the authors' methods: Amplified reference gene primers provided the basis for estimating nucleated cell counts. The data were produced by immunoSEQ multiplex PCR, yet TCRdb's version contains in-frame clones alone and is incomplete. The DNA was the basis for D and trimming; V, J and clone size are from that table. Of about 150,000 clones listed, around three quarters are singletons. CDR3 length: 15 amino acids. The V gene lost 4 bases and the J gene lost 2 bases, with 12 bases spanning the gap. CDR1 is MNHEY, CDR2 SMNVEV, per germline (reference sequence). Source material: peripheral blood. The TCR sequence derives from a man over 45 with active or convalescent COVID-19. This chain connects TRBV27 to TRBJ1-5; a possible D gene is TRBD1 (5 bases). CDR3 in amino acids: CASSSTRGGNQPQHF. CDR3 in DNA: TGTGCCAGCAGTTCCACCCGGGGGGGCAATCAGCCCCAGCATTTT.